Each of the 23 T cell receptor beta chains below was sequenced from the same sample in a study of T cells after posttransplantation cyclophosphamide. Measured with immunoSEQ multiplex PCR; TCRdb has only the in-frame clones, and not every one. The data hold tens of thousands of clones, with just under 95% observed a single time. The material sequenced was PBMCs. Every receptor here comes from a woman aged 25 to 45 in good health and a related stem cell transplant donor.

A single count supports this clone. The J gene is TRBJ2-2, the V gene TRBV7-2; TRBD1 might be the D (6 bases). Trimming stripped 5 bases from V and 4 bases from J, with 14 bases between. Germline values: CDR1 SGHTA, CDR2 FQGNSA. This CDR3 is built from 15 residues. For the CDR3, the DNA is TGTGCCAGCAGCCTAACGACAGGTGCCACCGGGGAGCTGTTTTTT. This translates into CASSLTTGATGELFF.

The chain's CDR3 is CASSLEKGMNTEAFF. Written as DNA, the CDR3 is TGCGCCAGCAGCTTGGAAAAAGGAATGAACACTGAAGCTTTCTTT. The rearrangement uses TRBV5-1 and TRBJ1-1, with no clear D. CDR3 length: 15 amino acids. Trimming shortened V by 0 bases and J by 0 bases, and 9 bases separated the two germline ends. Germline-derived CDR1 and CDR2 are SGHRS and YFSETQ. The full variable domain, in which reference TRBV5-1 and TRBJ1-1 provide the parts outside the CDR3, is KAGVTQTPRYLIKTRGQQVTLSCSPISGHRSVSWYQQTPGQGLQFLFEYFSETQRNKGNFPGRFSGRQFSNSRSEMNVSTLELGDSALYLCASSLEKGMNTEAFFGQGTRLTVV.

This clone was recorded only once. V gene TRBV15 combines with J gene TRBJ2-3; D possibly corresponds to TRBD2 (5 bases). Trimming cost V 2 bases and J 4 bases, with 7 bases left between them. The CDR3 contains 13 residues. Germline V gene sequence: CDR1 LNHNV, CDR2 YYDKDF (reference sequence). DNA of the CDR3: TGTGCCACCAGCAGACCGGGATCAGATACGCAGTATTTT. This codes for CATSRPGSDTQYF.

This clone came up a few times. The V call is TRBV2, the J call TRBJ1-1, with a tentative D call TRBD1 (5 bases). With 6 bases removed from V and 4 bases from J, the gap between germline ends came to 15 bases. From germline, CDR1 is SNHLY and CDR2 FYNNEI. The CDR3 has 14 residues. CDR3 nucleotides: TGTGCCAGCAGACTCGGCCAGGGCTTCACTGAAGCTTTCTTT. As protein: CASRLGQGFTEAFF. The full variable domain, completed using reference TRBV2 and TRBJ1-1, is EPEVTQTPSHQVTQMGQEVILRCVPISNHLYFYWYRQILGQKVEFLVSFYNNEISEKSEIFDDQFSVERPDGSNFTLKIRSTKLEDSAMYFCASRLGQGFTEAFFGQGTRLTVV.

In DNA form, the CDR3 reads TGTGCCAGCAGTTTCCTCGGCGCGGCAAATGAGCAGTTCTTC. This gives the protein CASSFLGAANEQFF. The chain recombines TRBV28 with TRBJ2-1; no firm D call. CDR1 is MDHEN, CDR2 SYDVKM, per germline. This CDR3 has 14 amino acids. Trimming shortened V by 3 bases and J by 7 bases, and 13 bases separated the two germline ends.

The genes are TRBV15 and TRBJ2-3, with D hard to call. This CDR3 spans 16 amino acids. Per the germline V gene, CDR1 is LNHNV and CDR2 is YYDKDF (reference sequence). V lost 0 bases, J lost 0 bases, and 10 bases lay in between. The CDR3 reads CATSRDRASSTDTQYF. In nucleotides, the CDR3 is TGTGCCACCAGCAGAGATCGAGCTTCTAGCACAGATACGCAGTATTTT.

This chain joins TRBV5-1 and TRBJ1-1; maybe TRBD1 (6 bases). V lost 4 bases and J 7 bases, leaving 20 bases between the germline ends. The CDR3 loop spans 15 amino acids. Germline V gene sequence: CDR1 SGHRS, CDR2 YFSETQ. Here the CDR3 reads CASSPGTLPGGEAFF. The DNA of the CDR3 is TGCGCCAGCAGCCCCGGGACACTCCCCGGGGGTGAAGCTTTCTTT.

The chain carries TRBV5-1 and TRBJ1-6; a possible D gene is TRBD1 (5 bases). Looked up from germline, CDR1 is SGHRS and CDR2 is YFSETQ. Trimming removed 0 bases at V and 7 bases at J, with 14 bases between. The CDR3 is made up of 16 amino acids. CDR3 protein: CASSLVGVDTNSPLHF. CDR3 nucleotide sequence: TGCGCCAGCAGCTTGGTAGGGGTGGACACAAATTCACCCCTCCACTTT. Using reference TRBV5-1 and TRBJ1-6 for the parts outside the CDR3, the full variable domain is KAGVTQTPRYLIKTRGQQVTLSCSPISGHRSVSWYQQTPGQGLQFLFEYFSETQRNKGNFPGRFSGRQFSNSRSEMNVSTLELGDSALYLCASSLVGVDTNSPLHFGNGTRLTVT.

The chain employs TRBV5-6 and TRBJ1-2; 7 positions match TRBD1. Germline-derived CDR1 and CDR2 are SGHDT and YYEEEE. Trimming cost V 4 bases and J 4 bases; bases outside gene matches: 7. There are 14 residues in the CDR3. CDR3 bases: TGTGCCAGCAGCGTCCCGACAGGGCCCTATGGCTACACCTTC. Translating gives CASSVPTGPYGYTF.

This chain connects TRBV2 to TRBJ2-2; D is possibly TRBD1 or TRBD2 (5 bases each). Germline CDR1 reads SNHLY; CDR2 reads FYNNEI. The ends were cut back, 8 bases at V and 0 bases at J, with 22 bases in the middle. The CDR3 loop spans 18 amino acids. CDR3 sequence: CASVGDPRRTTNTGELFF. In DNA, the CDR3 is TGTGCCAGCGTGGGGGATCCAAGAAGGACAACGAACACCGGGGAGCTGTTTTTT.

This clone has only one observation. The rearrangement links TRBV5-8 to TRBJ1-1, with D unclear. The V gene lost 1 base and the J gene lost 1 base, with 8 bases spanning the gap. CDR1 is SGHTS, CDR2 YDEGEE, per germline. The CDR3 loop spans 14 amino acids. The CDR3 DNA reads TGTGCCAGCAGCTTGCAATCCGGGAACACTGAAGCTTTCTTT. Translating gives CASSLQSGNTEAFF.

The J gene is TRBJ2-5, the V gene TRBV6-5, with D perhaps being TRBD1 or TRBD2 (6 bases each). The CDR3 contains 15 residues. V was trimmed by 0 bases and J by 1 base, leaving 9 bases between them. Germline V gives CDR1 MNHEY, CDR2 SVGAGI. CDR3 in amino acids: CASSYSGGPQETQYF. DNA of the CDR3: TGTGCCAGCAGTTACTCTGGGGGGCCCCAAGAGACCCAGTACTTC.

This rearrangement joins TRBV10-2 to TRBJ2-5; no definite D call. The germline V and J ends were trimmed by 1 base and 5 bases, with 5 bases remaining between them. CDR3 length: 12 residues. In germline, CDR1 is WSHSY, CDR2 SAAADI. CDR3 sequence: CASSEFGETQYF. CDR3 in DNA: TGCGCCAGCAGTGAGTTTGGGGAGACCCAGTACTTC.

The chain is built from TRBV6-6 and TRBJ1-4; D is uncertain. Germline V gene lookup returns CDR1 MNHNY and CDR2 SVGAGI (reference sequence). The CDR3 runs 13 residues. The V end lost 2 bases, the J end lost 4 bases, and 5 bases lay between the germline ends. CDR3 region: CASSYDHNEKLFF. The CDR3 nucleotides are TGTGCCAGCAGTTACGACCATAATGAAAAACTGTTTTTT.

This clone showed up just once. The V call is TRBV4-3, the J call TRBJ2-4, with TRBD2 matching 8 bases. CDR1 is LGHNA and CDR2 is YSLEER in the germline V gene. The CDR3 is 16 residues long. The V segment lost 1 base and the J segment 6 bases; nucleotides outside the gene matches: 8. The CDR3 is CASSQGTSPTANIQYF. CDR3 DNA sequence: TGCGCCAGCAGCCAAGGGACTAGCCCAACTGCAAACATTCAGTACTTC.

The chain carries TRBV7-2 and TRBJ1-5, with 11 bases that match TRBD1. The germline CDR1 and CDR2 sequences are SGHTA and FQGNSA. The V segment lost 2 bases and the J segment 5 bases; nucleotides outside the gene matches: 2. The CDR3 totals 15 residues. CDR3: CASSLRTGGDQPQHF. The DNA of the CDR3 is TGTGCCAGCAGCTTACGGACAGGGGGCGATCAGCCCCAGCATTTT. Combining the CDR3 with reference TRBV7-2 and TRBJ1-5 gives the whole variable domain GAGVSQSPSNKVTEKGKDVELRCDPISGHTALYWYRQSLGQGLEFLIYFQGNSAPDKSGLPSDRFSAERTGGSVSTLTIQRTQQEDSAVYLCASSLRTGGDQPQHFGDGTRLSIL.

The chain recombines TRBV6-1 with TRBJ2-1, with 7 bases matching TRBD1. The length of the CDR3 is 13 residues. Trimming at V came to 6 bases and at J to 4 bases, leaving 3 bases not matched to a gene. In germline, CDR1 is MNHNS, CDR2 SASEGT. The CDR3 reads CASRWGQYNEQFF. For the CDR3, the DNA is TGTGCCAGCAGGTGGGGACAGTACAATGAGCAGTTCTTC.

The chain combines TRBV19 with TRBJ1-2, with unresolved D. The CDR3 length is 14 residues. V was pared by 3 bases and J by 8 bases, with 16 bases between. Per germline, CDR1 LNHDA and CDR2 SQIVND (reference sequence). The CDR3 reads CASSISWEGAGYTF. In DNA, the CDR3 is TGTGCCAGTAGTATCTCGTGGGAGGGTGCCGGCTACACCTTC.

The chain recombines TRBV18 with TRBJ1-2; D gene uncertain. Looked up from germline, CDR1 is KGHSH and CDR2 is LQKENI. CDR3 length equals 15 residues. V was shortened by 0 bases and J by 4 bases, with 12 bases between the two germline ends. The CDR3 reads CASSPPAGWGYGYTF. CDR3 sequence (DNA): TGTGCCAGCTCACCACCGGCAGGCTGGGGCTATGGCTACACCTTC.

The chain combines TRBV9 with TRBJ2-3; 14 positions match TRBD2. With V trimmed by 3 bases and J by 1 base, 1 base remained unmatched. This CDR3 region has 16 residues. The germline gives CDR1 SGDLS, CDR2 YYNGEE. CDR3 region: CASSAGLAGGTDTQYF. CDR3 in DNA: TGTGCCAGCAGCGCGGGACTAGCGGGGGGCACAGATACGCAGTATTTT.

The J gene is TRBJ1-3, the V gene TRBV5-1; D call uncertain. The germline V gene has CDR1 SGHRS and CDR2 YFSETQ. V was trimmed by 1 base and J by 2 bases, leaving 10 bases between them. This CDR3 is 15 amino acids long. The DNA of the CDR3 is TGCGCCAGCAGCTTGAGGGCAGGCGCTGGAAACACCATATATTTT. This codes for CASSLRAGAGNTIYF.

The chain carries TRBV18 and TRBJ2-1, with 9 bases identical to TRBD2. The CDR3 contains 16 residues. Trimming took 4 bases from V and 3 from J; bases not matched to a gene: 7. The germline gives CDR1 KGHSH, CDR2 LQKENI. CDR3 bases: TGTGCCAGCTCACGAGCTAGCGGGGATGGCTACAATGAGCAGTTCTTC. Its protein product is CASSRASGDGYNEQFF.

A few counts support this clone. The genes are TRBV5-4 and TRBJ1-2, with 9 bases aligning to TRBD1. The CDR3 runs to 16 residues. Trimming removed 3 bases from V and 4 bases from J; junction bases left unmatched: 10. Per the germline V gene, CDR1 is SGHNT and CDR2 is YYREEE (reference sequence). CDR3 amino acids: CASSSPGDRATYGYTF. CDR3 DNA: TGTGCCAGCAGCTCCCCGGGGGACAGGGCTACCTATGGCTACACCTTC.